Listed here is a single T cell receptor beta chain. The sample's time point: patch test 3, about 24 weeks after DPC sensitization. Treatment given: therapeutic diphenylcyclopropenone sensitization with weekly scalp DPC. TCRdb recomputed calls from the RACE reads with MiXCR, one row per CDR3 protein. Of 150,000 to 200,000 distinct CDR3 sequences in the sample, around 25% are singletons; the top ten hold 2% to 2.5%. The data originate from a study of human T cells and chemical hapten exposure. Across the study: 0.01% DPC was applied to the upper back in patch tests, which were read at 6 days. Across samples, TCR yields varied, mostly owing to small differences in pooled library volumes.

The CDR3 has 15 residues. Germline CDR1 LNHNV, CDR2 YYDKDF (reference sequence). Trimming removed 5 bases at V and 7 bases at J, with 18 bases between. This chain links TRBV15 with TRBJ2-1; a possible D gene is TRBD2 (5 bases). The sample consisted of whole blood, taken in connection with sensitization to the hapten diphenylcyclopropenone (DPC). The receptor was isolated from a woman aged 40 to 50 with alopecia areata. Some clones in this sample may be carry-over from other donors' samples. The CDR3 DNA reads as TGTGCCACCAGCCAGGCCGGGGATCCCCCTAATGAGCAGTTCTTC. Encoded protein: CATSQAGDPPNEQFF. The variable domain in full, with the rest retrieved from reference TRBV15 and TRBJ2-1, is DAMVIQNPRYQVTQFGKPVTLSCSQTLNHNVMYWYQQKSSQAPKLLFHYYDKDFNNEADTPDNFQSRRPNTSFCFLDIRSPGLGDTAMYLCATSQAGDPPNEQFFGPGTRLTVL.